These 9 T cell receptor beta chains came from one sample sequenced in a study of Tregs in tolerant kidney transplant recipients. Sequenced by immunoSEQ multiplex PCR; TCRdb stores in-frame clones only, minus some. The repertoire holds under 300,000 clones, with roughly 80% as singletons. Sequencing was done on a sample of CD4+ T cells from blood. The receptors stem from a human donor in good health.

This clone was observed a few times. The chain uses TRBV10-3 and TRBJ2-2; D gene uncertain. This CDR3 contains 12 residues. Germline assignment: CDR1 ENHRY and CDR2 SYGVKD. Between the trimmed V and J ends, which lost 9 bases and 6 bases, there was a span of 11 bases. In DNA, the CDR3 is TGTGCCATAGCCCCTTTCCCCGGGGAGCTGTTTTTT. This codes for CAIAPFPGELFF.

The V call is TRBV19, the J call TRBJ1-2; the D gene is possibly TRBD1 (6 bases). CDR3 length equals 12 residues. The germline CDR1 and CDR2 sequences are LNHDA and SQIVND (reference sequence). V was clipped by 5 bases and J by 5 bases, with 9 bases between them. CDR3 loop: CASSRDRYGYTF. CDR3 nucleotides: TGTGCCAGTAGTCGCGACAGGTATGGCTACACCTTC.

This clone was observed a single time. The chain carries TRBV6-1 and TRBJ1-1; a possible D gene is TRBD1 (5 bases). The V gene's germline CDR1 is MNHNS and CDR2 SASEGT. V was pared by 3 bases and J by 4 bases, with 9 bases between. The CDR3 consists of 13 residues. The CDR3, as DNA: TGTGCCAGCAGTGACAGGGTGGGCACTGAAGCTTTCTTT. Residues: CASSDRVGTEAFF.

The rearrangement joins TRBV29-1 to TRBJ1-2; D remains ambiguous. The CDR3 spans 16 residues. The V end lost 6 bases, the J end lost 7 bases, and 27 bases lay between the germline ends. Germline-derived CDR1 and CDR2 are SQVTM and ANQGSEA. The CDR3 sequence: CSVRITNMGPGGGYTF. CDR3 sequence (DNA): TGCAGCGTCCGAATCACCAACATGGGCCCGGGTGGTGGCTACACCTTC.

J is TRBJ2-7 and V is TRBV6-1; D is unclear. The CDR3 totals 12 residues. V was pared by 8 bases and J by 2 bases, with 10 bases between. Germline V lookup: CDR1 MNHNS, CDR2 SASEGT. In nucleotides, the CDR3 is TGTGCCAGCTCCACTGACACCTACGAGCAGTACTTC. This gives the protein CASSTDTYEQYF.

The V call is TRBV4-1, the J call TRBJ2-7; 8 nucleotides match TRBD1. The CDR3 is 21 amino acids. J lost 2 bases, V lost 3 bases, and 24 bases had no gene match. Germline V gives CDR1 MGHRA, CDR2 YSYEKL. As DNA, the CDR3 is TGCGCCAGCAGCCAGCAGATCCTGCCCTCCGGACTCAGGGGGCCCCCCTACGAGCAGTACTTC. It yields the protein CASSQQILPSGLRGPPYEQYF.

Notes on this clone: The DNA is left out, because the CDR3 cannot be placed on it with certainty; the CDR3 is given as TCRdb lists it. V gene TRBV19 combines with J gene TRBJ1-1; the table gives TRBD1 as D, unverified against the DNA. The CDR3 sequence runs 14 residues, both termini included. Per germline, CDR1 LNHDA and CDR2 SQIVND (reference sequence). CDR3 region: CASSILAVNTEAFF.

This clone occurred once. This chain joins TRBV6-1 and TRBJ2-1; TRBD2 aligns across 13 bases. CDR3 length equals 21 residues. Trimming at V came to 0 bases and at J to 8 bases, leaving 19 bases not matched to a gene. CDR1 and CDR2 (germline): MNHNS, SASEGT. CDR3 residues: CASSEARTRTSGGIIRYEQFF. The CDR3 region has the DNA TGTGCCAGCAGTGAAGCTAGGACTCGGACTAGCGGGGGCATAATACGCTATGAGCAGTTCTTC.

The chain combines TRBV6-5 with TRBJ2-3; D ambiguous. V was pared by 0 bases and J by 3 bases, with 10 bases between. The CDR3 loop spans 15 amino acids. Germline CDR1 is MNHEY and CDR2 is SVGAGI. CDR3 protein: CASSYSDGITDTQYF. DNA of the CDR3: TGTGCCAGCAGTTACTCCGATGGGATAACAGATACGCAGTATTTT.